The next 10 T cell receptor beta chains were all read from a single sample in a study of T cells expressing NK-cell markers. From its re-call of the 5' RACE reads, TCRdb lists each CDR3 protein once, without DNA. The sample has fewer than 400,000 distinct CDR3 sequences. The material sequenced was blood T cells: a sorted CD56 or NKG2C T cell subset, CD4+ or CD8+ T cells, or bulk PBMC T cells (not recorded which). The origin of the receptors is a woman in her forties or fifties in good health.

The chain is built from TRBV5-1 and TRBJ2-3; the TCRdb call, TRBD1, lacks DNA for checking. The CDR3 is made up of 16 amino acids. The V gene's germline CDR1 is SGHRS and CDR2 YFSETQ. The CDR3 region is CASSLGYGTAGDTQYF. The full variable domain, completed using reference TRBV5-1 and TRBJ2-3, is KAGVTQTPRYLIKTRGQQVTLSCSPISGHRSVSWYQQTPGQGLQFLFEYFSETQRNKGNFPGRFSGRQFSNSRSEMNVSTLELGDSALYLCASSLGYGTAGDTQYFGPGTRLTVL.

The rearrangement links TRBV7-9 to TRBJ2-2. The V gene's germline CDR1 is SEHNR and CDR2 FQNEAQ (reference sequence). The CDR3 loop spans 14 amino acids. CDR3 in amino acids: CASSPSEATGELFF.

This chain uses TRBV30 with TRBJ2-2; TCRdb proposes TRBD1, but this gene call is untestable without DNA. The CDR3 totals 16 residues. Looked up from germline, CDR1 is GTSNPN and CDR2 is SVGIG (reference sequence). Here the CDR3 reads CAWTPPRGQNTGELFF.

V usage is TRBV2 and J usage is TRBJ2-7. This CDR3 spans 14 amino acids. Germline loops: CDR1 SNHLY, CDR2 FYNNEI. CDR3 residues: CASPRTPGSYEQYF. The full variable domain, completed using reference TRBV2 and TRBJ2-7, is EPEVTQTPSHQVTQMGQEVILRCVPISNHLYFYWYRQILGQKVEFLVSFYNNEISEKSEIFDDQFSVERPDGSNFTLKIRSTKLEDSAMYFCASPRTPGSYEQYFGPGTRLTVT.

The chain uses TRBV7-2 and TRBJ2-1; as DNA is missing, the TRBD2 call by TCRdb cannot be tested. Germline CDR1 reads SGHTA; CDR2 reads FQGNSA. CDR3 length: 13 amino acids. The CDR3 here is CASSHGRENEQFF.

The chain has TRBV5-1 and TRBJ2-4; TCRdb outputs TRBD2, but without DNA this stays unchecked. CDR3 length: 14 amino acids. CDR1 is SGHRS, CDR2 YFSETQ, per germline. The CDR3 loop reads CASSLGSEGNIQYF.

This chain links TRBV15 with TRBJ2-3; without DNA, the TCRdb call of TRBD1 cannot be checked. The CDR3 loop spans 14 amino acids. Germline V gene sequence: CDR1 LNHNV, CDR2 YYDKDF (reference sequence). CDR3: CATSTDYRPDTQYF.

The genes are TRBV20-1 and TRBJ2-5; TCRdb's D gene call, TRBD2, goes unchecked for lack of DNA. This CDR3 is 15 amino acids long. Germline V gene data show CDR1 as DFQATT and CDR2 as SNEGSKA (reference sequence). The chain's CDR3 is CSAPRVAGVGETQYF.

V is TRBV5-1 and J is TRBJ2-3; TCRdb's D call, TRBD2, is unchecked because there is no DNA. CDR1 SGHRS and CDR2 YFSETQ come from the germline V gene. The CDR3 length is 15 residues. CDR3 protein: CASSSRLAGDGTQYF. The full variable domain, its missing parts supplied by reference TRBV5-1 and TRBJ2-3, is KAGVTQTPRYLIKTRGQQVTLSCSPISGHRSVSWYQQTPGQGLQFLFEYFSETQRNKGNFPGRFSGRQFSNSRSEMNVSTLELGDSALYLCASSSRLAGDGTQYFGPGTRLTVL.

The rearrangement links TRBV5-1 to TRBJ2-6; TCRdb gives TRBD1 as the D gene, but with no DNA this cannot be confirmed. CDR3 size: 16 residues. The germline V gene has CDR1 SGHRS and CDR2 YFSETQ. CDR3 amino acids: CASSFNTGVGANVLTF.